Listed below are T cell receptor beta chains from one sample, sequenced in a study of shared clonotypes between healthy human individuals. The table came from immunoSEQ multiplex PCR; TCRdb's copy has only in-frame clones and leaves some out. Here the sample spans 2 million to 2.5 million clones, 93% being singletons. Input material: naive CD4+ T cells from PBMCs. These TCRs come from a man in his late teens or twenties in good health. Some clones in this sample may be carry-over from other donors' samples. The CDR3 runs from the conserved cysteine through the conserved F or W. The order of the fields is CDR3 length, J gene, D gene, clone size, V gene, CDR3 DNA, CDR3 protein. The D gene is left open where the match is weak. Rows give clone size only sometimes, using once, few, many, or a class for an expanded clone.

len: 16
j_gene: TRBJ2-5
d_gene: -
abundance: once
v_gene: TRBV27
CDR3nt: TGTGCCAGCAGTTTATCGGCCGGGAGTGGGTTGGAGACCCAGTACTTC
CDR3aa: CASSLSAGSGLETQYF

len: 13
j_gene: TRBJ1-1
d_gene: -
abundance: -
v_gene: TRBV7-3
CDR3nt: TGTGCCAGCAGCCGGGGGCTGGGCACTGAAGCTTTCTTT
CDR3aa: CASSRGLGTEAFF

len: 16
j_gene: TRBJ1-3
d_gene: -
abundance: -
v_gene: TRBV5-1
CDR3nt: TGCGCCAGCAGCTTTGGGGGGTCTGACTCTGGAAACACCATATATTTT
CDR3aa: CASSFGGSDSGNTIYF

len: 12
j_gene: TRBJ2-2
d_gene: -
abundance: -
v_gene: TRBV7-3
CDR3nt: TGTGCCAGCAGCTCCTCTGACGGGGAGCTGTTTTTT
CDR3aa: CASSSSDGELFF

len: 16
j_gene: TRBJ2-3
d_gene: TRBD1
abundance: -
v_gene: TRBV19
CDR3nt: TGTGCCAGTAGGAGGAAGACAGGGAGTGGAACAGATACGCAGTATTTT
CDR3aa: CASRRKTGSGTDTQYF

len: 18
j_gene: TRBJ1-6
d_gene: -
abundance: -
v_gene: TRBV4-3
CDR3nt: TGCGCCAGCAGCCAAGTTCTGGCAGGGAGCTCCTATAATTCACCCCTCCACTTT
CDR3aa: CASSQVLAGSSYNSPLHF

len: 11
j_gene: TRBJ2-1
d_gene: -
abundance: -
v_gene: TRBV28
CDR3nt: TGTGCCAGCAGTCCAGGCTATGAGCAGTTCTTC
CDR3aa: CASSPGYEQFF

len: 14
j_gene: TRBJ2-5
d_gene: -
abundance: -
v_gene: TRBV10-3
CDR3nt: TGTGCCATCAGCTCCTTCGGTACGAGGGGGACCCAGTACTTC
CDR3aa: CAISSFGTRGTQYF

len: 14
j_gene: TRBJ2-5
d_gene: -
abundance: -
v_gene: TRBV6-6
CDR3nt: TGTGCCAGCAAACCATCAGCCCAAATGGAGACCCAGTACTTC
CDR3aa: CASKPSAQMETQYF

len: 16
j_gene: TRBJ2-1
d_gene: TRBD2
abundance: -
v_gene: TRBV18
CDR3nt: TGTGCCAGCTCACCACGACTAGCGGGAGGGCCGCATGAGCAGTTCTTC
CDR3aa: CASSPRLAGGPHEQFF

len: 14
j_gene: TRBJ2-5
d_gene: -
abundance: -
v_gene: TRBV30
CDR3nt: TGTGCCTGGAGTGCGGTCGGTCTTGGCGAGACCCAGTACTTC
CDR3aa: CAWSAVGLGETQYF

len: 16
j_gene: TRBJ2-3
d_gene: -
abundance: -
v_gene: TRBV6-1
CDR3nt: TGTGCCAGCAGTGGGAGGGCAAGCGGGAGCACAGATACGCAGTATTTT
CDR3aa: CASSGRASGSTDTQYF

len: 11
j_gene: TRBJ2-5
d_gene: -
abundance: -
v_gene: TRBV28
CDR3nt: TGTGCCAGCAGTCGACGAGAGACCCAGTACTTC
CDR3aa: CASSRRETQYF

len: 12
j_gene: TRBJ2-1
d_gene: -
abundance: -
v_gene: TRBV6-5
CDR3nt: TGTGCCAGCAGTTACGCGGGGTTTGAGCAGTTCTTC
CDR3aa: CASSYAGFEQFF

len: 13
j_gene: TRBJ1-1
d_gene: -
abundance: -
v_gene: TRBV2
CDR3nt: TGTGCCAGCAGTCCAGAAGGGAACACTGAAGCTTTCTTT
CDR3aa: CASSPEGNTEAFF

len: 15
j_gene: TRBJ1-2
d_gene: -
abundance: -
v_gene: TRBV7-2
CDR3nt: TGTGCCAGTACCCGTGACGATCTGAAACCTTATGGCTACACCTTC
CDR3aa: CASTRDDLKPYGYTF

len: 16
j_gene: TRBJ2-5
d_gene: TRBD1
abundance: -
v_gene: TRBV5-1
CDR3nt: TGCGCCAGCAGCTCGGACAGGGGGGTGGTACAAGAGACCCAGTACTTC
CDR3aa: CASSSDRGVVQETQYF

len: 11
j_gene: TRBJ1-2
d_gene: -
abundance: -
v_gene: TRBV6-5
CDR3nt: TGTGCCAGCAGTTCTTACTATGGCTACACCTTC
CDR3aa: CASSSYYGYTF

len: 16
j_gene: TRBJ2-5
d_gene: -
abundance: -
v_gene: TRBV7-3
CDR3nt: TGTGCCAGCAGCGTGGGTTCCTCGCGGGGCCAAGAGACCCAGTACTTC
CDR3aa: CASSVGSSRGQETQYF

len: 15
j_gene: TRBJ2-3
d_gene: -
abundance: -
v_gene: TRBV7-3
CDR3nt: TGTGCCAGCAGCTCCATTCGACTCGTTGGTGGTACGCAGTATTTT
CDR3aa: CASSSIRLVGGTQYF

len: 16
j_gene: TRBJ1-5
d_gene: -
abundance: few
v_gene: TRBV4-1
CDR3nt: TGCGCCAGCAGCCAAGCCGCGAGAAGGAGCAATCAGCCCCAGCATTTT
CDR3aa: CASSQAARRSNQPQHF

len: 15
j_gene: TRBJ1-2
d_gene: TRBD1
abundance: -
v_gene: TRBV5-1
CDR3nt: TGCGCCAGCAGTAGTGGAATCCAGGGGGCGACTGGCTACACCTTC
CDR3aa: CASSSGIQGATGYTF

len: 14
j_gene: TRBJ1-2
d_gene: -
abundance: -
v_gene: TRBV29-1
CDR3nt: TGCAGCGTAGAGGAGCAGGGGCGGACGTGGGGCTACACCTTC
CDR3aa: CSVEEQGRTWGYTF

len: 16
j_gene: TRBJ1-2
d_gene: -
abundance: -
v_gene: TRBV5-4
CDR3nt: TGTGCCAGCAGCCTGAAGGGGGGGCAGTCTAACTATGGCTACACCTTC
CDR3aa: CASSLKGGQSNYGYTF

len: 15
j_gene: TRBJ2-1
d_gene: TRBD2
abundance: -
v_gene: TRBV9
CDR3nt: TGTGCCAGCAGCAGGCAAGCGGGAACCTACAATGAGCAGTTCTTC
CDR3aa: CASSRQAGTYNEQFF

len: 14
j_gene: TRBJ1-2
d_gene: TRBD1
abundance: -
v_gene: TRBV5-1
CDR3nt: TGCGCCAGCAGCGTGGGACAGGCCAACTATGGCTACACCTTC
CDR3aa: CASSVGQANYGYTF

len: 14
j_gene: TRBJ2-2
d_gene: -
abundance: -
v_gene: TRBV7-3
CDR3nt: TGTGCCAGCAGCTCAACCGATAGCGGAAGGGAGCTGTTTTTT
CDR3aa: CASSSTDSGRELFF

len: 15
j_gene: TRBJ2-2
d_gene: -
abundance: -
v_gene: TRBV5-4
CDR3nt: TGTGCCAGCAGCGGGGGTGGGGCGAACACCGGGGAGCTGTTTTTT
CDR3aa: CASSGGGANTGELFF

len: 17
j_gene: TRBJ2-2
d_gene: -
abundance: -
v_gene: TRBV5-1
CDR3nt: TGCGCCAGCAGCTTCCTAGGGGCCTTCTTAATGGAGGGGGAGCTGTTTTTT
CDR3aa: CASSFLGAFLMEGELFF

len: 14
j_gene: TRBJ2-7
d_gene: TRBD2
abundance: -
v_gene: TRBV7-6
CDR3nt: TGTGCCAGCAGCTCCGGACTAGCGGGAAACGAGCAGTACTTC
CDR3aa: CASSSGLAGNEQYF

len: 15
j_gene: TRBJ2-2
d_gene: TRBD1
abundance: -
v_gene: TRBV5-4
CDR3nt: TGTGCCAGCAGCCACTCGGGACAGGGGATCGGGGAGCTGTTTTTT
CDR3aa: CASSHSGQGIGELFF